This TCR beta chain originates from a study of T-cell memory formation after mild COVID-19. TCRdb ran MiXCR on the 5' RACE reads and lists one entry per CDR3 protein. The sample has about 430,000 distinct CDR3 sequences, about 24% seen once. Study-wide findings and caveats: The study found contracting CD4+ clones mainly in CM and EM and contracting CD8+ clones in EMRA. Clones contracting day 15 to 85 were balanced CD4/CD8; later expanders leaned CD4+. Pre-infection memory contained some responding clones, which suggested that cross-reactive memory had joined.

The CDR3 runs 15 residues. Germline values: CDR1 MNHEY, CDR2 SVGAGI. V lost 8 bases and J lost 2, with 18 bases in between. Note on this clonotype: Its matching antigen is unknown.

The sample was PBMCs or a T cell subset sorted from them (not recorded which). The sequence was obtained from an adult woman who had mild COVID-19 (a few samples of this study predate the infection). Cell type and time point are not known. V and J are TRBV6-5 and TRBJ2-5; either TRBD1 or TRBD2 may fit D (5 bases each). DNA of the CDR3: TGTGCCAGCGGCCCCCCGGGGCGGCGTCAAGAGACCCAGTACTTC. Its translation: CASGPPGRRQETQYF.